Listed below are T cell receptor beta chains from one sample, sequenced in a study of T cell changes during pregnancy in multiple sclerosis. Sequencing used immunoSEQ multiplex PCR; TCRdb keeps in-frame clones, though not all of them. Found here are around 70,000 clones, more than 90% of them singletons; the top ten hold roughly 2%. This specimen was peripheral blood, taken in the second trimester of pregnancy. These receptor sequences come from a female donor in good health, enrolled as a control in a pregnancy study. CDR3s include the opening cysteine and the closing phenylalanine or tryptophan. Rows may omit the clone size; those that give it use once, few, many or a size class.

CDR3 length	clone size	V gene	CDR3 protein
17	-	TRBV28	CASSSHRLGGINYGYTF
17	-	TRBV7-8	CASSLGLAGLPYNEQFF
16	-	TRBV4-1	CASSQGGGGKPGELFF
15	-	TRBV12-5	CASGFQGNQGLRAFF
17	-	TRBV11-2	CASSLGWSASGEETQYF
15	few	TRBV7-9	CASSLGTGRDTEAFF
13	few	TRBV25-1	CASSGSTGEKLFF
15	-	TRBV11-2	CASSPWDRTYNEQFF
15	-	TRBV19	CASSDEGTGAFGYTF
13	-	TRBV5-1	CASSLAFAYEQYF
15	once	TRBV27	CASSLKPAGANVLTF
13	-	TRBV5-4	CASSLDRYYGYTF
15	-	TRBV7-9	CASSFTVGEDYEQYF
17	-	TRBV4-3	CASSQDLGTSRPDTQYF
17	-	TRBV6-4	CASSDRAGGSGANVLTF
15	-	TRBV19	CASSIDRSENTEAFF
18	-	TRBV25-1	CASSNRDRDPIARSPLHF
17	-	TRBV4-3	CASSPRGPAVYNSPLHF
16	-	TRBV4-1	CASSQVETGGQSTQYF
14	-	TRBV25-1	CASRDRGLIGELFF
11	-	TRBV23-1	CASSHPQPQHF
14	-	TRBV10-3	CAISSSDRADGYTF
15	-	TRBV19	CASSLRGMVTGELFF
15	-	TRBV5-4	CASSFGGALRETQYF
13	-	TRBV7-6	CATSTGESNEQFF
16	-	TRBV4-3	CASSQDGGSSSYEQYF
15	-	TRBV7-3	CASSGAPSSYNEQFF
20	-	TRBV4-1	CASSQDRGLRGNSYNSPLHF
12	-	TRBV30	CAWNSLGGELFF
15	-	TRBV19	CASSTLDRPNYGYTF
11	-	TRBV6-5	CASSSTTEQYF
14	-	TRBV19	CASSISAGSYGYTF
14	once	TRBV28	CASTGTANTGELFF
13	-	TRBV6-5	CASSYSGGTEAFF
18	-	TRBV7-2	CASSPRGGTRSGANVLTF
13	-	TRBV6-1	CASSEDSSVEQYF
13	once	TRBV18	CASSKGQGDEQYF
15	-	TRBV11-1	CASRIYQAPNTEAFF
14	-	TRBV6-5	CASHEGRSGNTIYF